A single sample is the source of the 19 T cell receptor beta chains below, sequenced in a study of T cell responses to AZD1222 COVID-19 vaccine. Here immunoSEQ multiplex PCR was the method, and the copy in TCRdb shows in-frame clones only, minus some. The repertoire holds about 110,000 clones, with about 91% as singletons. Sequences were derived from peripheral blood, sampled 28 days after the second AZD1222 dose. The receptors come from an adult who received the AZD1222 COVID-19 vaccine.

The chain combines TRBV7-9 with TRBJ1-2; D gene ambiguous. V lost 3 bases, J lost 5 bases, and 10 bases lay in between. Germline CDR1 SEHNR, CDR2 FQNEAQ (reference sequence). The CDR3 is 13 amino acids. CDR3 sequence reads: CASSFGSGYGYTF. CDR3 in DNA: TGTGCCAGCAGCTTCGGCAGCGGATATGGCTACACCTTC. Variable domain in full (rest from reference TRBV7-9 and TRBJ1-2): DTGVSQNPRHKITKRGQNVTFRCDPISEHNRLYWYRQTLGQGPEFLTYFQNEAQLEKSRLLSDRFSAERPKGSFSTLEIQRTEQGDSAMYLCASSFGSGYGYTFGSGTRLTVV.

The chain combines TRBV5-8 with TRBJ2-3; 14 bases map to TRBD2. Germline CDR1 reads SGHTS; CDR2 reads YDEGEE. V was clipped by 6 bases and J by 0 bases; unmatched bases: 9. There are 18 residues in the CDR3. CDR3 region: CASTKGLAGAHSTDTQYF. Here the CDR3 DNA reads TGTGCCAGCACCAAGGGACTAGCGGGGGCACATAGCACAGATACGCAGTATTTT.

This rearrangement joins TRBV2 to TRBJ2-3; the D is unclear. V was cut by 6 bases and J by 9 bases, with 10 bases left in between. The germline gives CDR1 SNHLY, CDR2 FYNNEI. This CDR3 spans 11 amino acids. CDR3 loop: CASSAPRTQYF. The CDR3 nucleotides are TGTGCCAGCAGCGCCCCTAGAACGCAGTATTTT.

The V gene is TRBV28, the J gene TRBJ1-2; 8 bases fit TRBD1. The germline V gene encodes CDR1 MDHEN and CDR2 SYDVKM. The CDR3 has 16 residues. The V and J ends lost 8 bases and 6 bases, in that order; junction bases with no gene match: 17. The CDR3 nucleotides read TGTGCCAGCGCCACAGGGGGAGCGCTGTCCTATAATGGCTACACCTTC. Its translation is CASATGGALSYNGYTF.

This clone was observed once. The rearrangement uses TRBV28 and TRBJ1-5, with 7 bases that match TRBD1. The CDR3 contains 14 residues. Losses at the gene ends were 5 bases for V and 6 bases for J; bases not matched to a gene: 7. Germline V gene data show CDR1 as MDHEN and CDR2 as SYDVKM. For the CDR3, the DNA is TGTGCCAGCAGTACAACAGGGGCGACTCAGCCCCAGCATTTT. Protein product: CASSTTGATQPQHF. Looking up the rest from reference TRBV28 and TRBJ1-5 gives the full variable domain: DVKVTQSSRYLVKRTGEKVFLECVQDMDHENMFWYRQDPGLGLRLIYFSYDVKMKEKGDIPEGYSVSREKKERFSLILESASTNQTSMYLCASSTTGATQPQHFGDGTRLSIL.

This clone was counted ten times or more. The rearrangement links TRBV7-8 to TRBJ2-2; the D gene is possibly TRBD1 (5 bases). CDR3 length equals 13 residues. Germline values: CDR1 SGHVS, CDR2 FQNEAQ. The ends were cut back, 7 bases at V and 6 bases at J, with 12 bases in the middle. The CDR3 DNA follows: TGTGCCAGCACTGTAGGGGTCTCCGGGGAGCTGTTTTTT. Amino acids: CASTVGVSGELFF.

The genes are TRBV6-5 and TRBJ1-4; perhaps TRBD1 as D (5 bases). The germline V gene has CDR1 MNHEY and CDR2 SVGAGI. Trimming shortened V by 7 bases and J by 2 bases, and 14 bases separated the two germline ends. CDR3 length equals 15 residues. CDR3 residues: CASTREAGTNEKLFF. The CDR3 nucleotides read TGTGCCAGCACCAGGGAAGCGGGGACTAATGAAAAACTGTTTTTT.

The chain recombines TRBV19 with TRBJ2-5, with 8 bases identical to TRBD2. The CDR3 totals 17 residues. The J segment lost 1 base and the V segment lost 1 base, leaving 8 bases of the junction unmatched. Looked up from germline, CDR1 is LNHDA and CDR2 is SQIVND (reference sequence). CDR3 DNA: TGTGCCAGTAGTATAGTCGGGACTAGGATAGCCCAAGAGACCCAGTACTTC. The encoded protein is CASSIVGTRIAQETQYF. Together with reference TRBV19 and TRBJ2-5, the CDR3 gives the full variable domain: DGGITQSPKYLFRKEGQNVTLSCEQNLNHDAMYWYRQDPGQGLRLIYYSQIVNDFQKGDIAEGYSVSREKKESFPLTVTSAQKNPTAFYLCASSIVGTRIAQETQYFGPGTRLLVL.

This rearrangement joins TRBV19 to TRBJ1-5, with D maybe TRBD1 (6 bases). The germline CDR1 and CDR2 sequences are LNHDA and SQIVND (reference sequence). This CDR3 contains 14 residues. V dropped 3 bases and J dropped 7 bases, with 13 bases sitting between them. The CDR3 reads CASSISGGRQPQHF. The CDR3 DNA reads as TGTGCCAGTAGTATTTCGGGGGGCAGGCAGCCCCAGCATTTT. The full variable domain, its missing parts supplied by reference TRBV19 and TRBJ1-5, is DGGITQSPKYLFRKEGQNVTLSCEQNLNHDAMYWYRQDPGQGLRLIYYSQIVNDFQKGDIAEGYSVSREKKESFPLTVTSAQKNPTAFYLCASSISGGRQPQHFGDGTRLSIL.

The V gene is TRBV4-1, the J gene TRBJ1-1; D unclear. From germline, CDR1 is MGHRA and CDR2 YSYEKL. V was trimmed by 0 bases and J by 1 base, leaving 9 bases between them. This CDR3 spans 15 amino acids. The CDR3 bases are TGCGCCAGCAGCCAAGAGTTGGGCGGGAACACTGAAGCTTTCTTT. Its translation is CASSQELGGNTEAFF.

V and J are TRBV19 and TRBJ1-4, with a possible D match to TRBD1 (5 bases). V dropped 6 bases and J dropped 5 bases, with 13 bases sitting between them. Germline CDR1 is LNHDA and CDR2 is SQIVND (reference sequence). The CDR3 is 14 amino acids. CDR3 sequence (DNA): TGTGCCAGTAGGCAGGGCTTTAAAAATGAAAAACTGTTTTTT. Its protein is CASRQGFKNEKLFF.

This clone was seen only once. This chain uses TRBV9 with TRBJ2-2, with D tentatively TRBD1 or TRBD2 (5 bases each). Germline V lookup: CDR1 SGDLS, CDR2 YYNGEE. Trimming took off 0 bases at V and 1 base at J, with 10 bases between the two ends. CDR3 length: 16 amino acids. The CDR3 protein is CASSVGGSGNTGELFF. The CDR3 DNA follows: TGTGCCAGCAGCGTAGGGGGGAGCGGGAACACCGGGGAGCTGTTTTTT. Full variable domain (remainder filled in from reference TRBV9 and TRBJ2-2): DSGVTQTPKHLITATGQRVTLRCSPRSGDLSVYWYQQSLDQGLQFLIQYYNGEERAKGNILERFSAQQFPDLHSELNLSSLELGDSALYFCASSVGGSGNTGELFFGEGSRLTVL.

The J gene is TRBJ1-5, the V gene TRBV28; perhaps TRBD1 as D (5 bases). The germline V and J ends were trimmed by 5 bases and 5 bases, with 7 bases remaining between them. The V gene's germline CDR1 is MDHEN and CDR2 SYDVKM. The CDR3 totals 12 residues. CDR3 coding DNA: TGTGCCAGCAGTCGACAGTATCAGCCCCAGCATTTT. Its protein is CASSRQYQPQHF.

V usage is TRBV10-1 and J usage is TRBJ2-7; the D gene is possibly TRBD1 (5 bases). V was cut by 11 bases and J by 3 bases, with 26 bases left in between. Germline CDR1 and CDR2: WNHNN and SYGVQD (reference sequence). The CDR3 covers 16 residues. In DNA, the CDR3 is TGCGCCGTAAGGGGCAGTGAGGTAGGCTTCTGCTACGAGCAGTACTTC. Amino acid sequence: CAVRGSEVGFCYEQYF.

The CDR3 nucleotides read TGTGCCAGCAGGCCGACAGGGAATCAGCCCCAGCATTTT. It yields the protein CASRPTGNQPQHF. The V gene is TRBV6-5, the J gene TRBJ1-5; TRBD1 matches at 7 bases. CDR3 length equals 13 residues. Germline V CDR1 and CDR2: MNHEY, SVGAGI. Trimming at V came to 6 bases and at J to 4 bases, leaving 3 bases not matched to a gene.

The rearrangement links TRBV5-6 to TRBJ2-2; D gene uncertain. The length of the CDR3 is 14 residues. In germline, CDR1 is SGHDT, CDR2 YYEEEE. The germline V and J ends were trimmed by 0 bases and 3 bases, with 6 bases remaining between them. For the CDR3, the DNA is TGTGCCAGCAGCTTGGACAGTGACACCGGGGAGCTGTTTTTT. This codes for CASSLDSDTGELFF.

V and J are TRBV7-2 and TRBJ1-2, with 7 bases lining up with TRBD1. V was pared by 6 bases and J by 7 bases, with 14 bases of the junction left unmatched. Germline loops: CDR1 SGHTA, CDR2 FQGNSA. This CDR3 has 15 residues. CDR3 in amino acids: CASSPRATGDSGYTF. The DNA for the CDR3 is TGTGCCAGCAGTCCCCGTGCCACAGGGGATAGTGGCTACACCTTC.

The J gene is TRBJ2-7, the V gene TRBV4-2, with TRBD1 identical over 12 bases. CDR1 and CDR2 (germline): LGHNA, YNFKEQ. The ends lost 3 bases at V and 6 bases at J; junction bases unmatched: 9. The CDR3 runs to 16 residues. Written as DNA, the CDR3 is TGTGCCAGCAGCCATCGTCCGGGACAGGGGGCGCCCGAGCAGTACTTC. It yields the protein CASSHRPGQGAPEQYF.

This chain uses TRBV5-5 with TRBJ2-5; 7 bases map to TRBD1. After removal of 5 bases from V and 5 bases from J, the junction contained 9 bases not matched to a gene. The CDR3 has 14 residues. The germline V gene has CDR1 SGHKS and CDR2 YYEKEE (reference sequence). The CDR3 loop reads CASRDRVNGETQYF. The CDR3 nucleotides are TGTGCCAGCAGAGACAGGGTCAATGGCGAGACCCAGTACTTC. The whole variable domain, remainder taken from reference TRBV5-5 and TRBJ2-5, is DAGVTQSPTHLIKTRGQQVTLRCSPISGHKSVSWYQQVLGQGPQFIFQYYEKEERGRGNFPDRFSARQFPNYSSELNVNALLLGDSALYLCASRDRVNGETQYFGPGTRLLVL.